This T cell receptor beta chain was observed in a study of tumor and adjacent non-tumor tissue in lung cancer. No cell sorting was done before RNA was extracted from the tissue. The CDR3 runs 14 residues. Per germline, CDR1 MNHNY and CDR2 SVGAGI (reference sequence). A modified ARM-PCR protocol with three rounds of nested PCR amplified TCRbeta. TCRdb redid the calling of the multiplex PCR reads with MiXCR, one entry per CDR3 protein. The table has tens of thousands of distinct CDR3 sequences, 72% seen once. Turning to this clonotype: Its antigen is currently unknown. A single base separates this from a much larger clone, so it may be a read error.

General observations from the study: In normal lung, the top 100 clones were significantly more dominant than in tumor. Tumor tissue had significantly higher TCR diversity than normal lung.

Sequences were obtained from lung tumor tissue. The rearrangement links TRBV6-6 to TRBJ2-5; 7 bases agree with TRBD2. This receptor was taken from a woman aged 40 to 55 with non-small cell lung cancer. CDR3 region: CASNYGTTQETQYF. Written as DNA, the CDR3 is TGTGCCAGCAATTACGGGACTACTCAAGAGACCCAGTACTTC.